The 11 T cell receptor beta chains below were found in one sample sequenced in a study of blood T cell repertoires in COVID-19. Only in-frame clones appear in the TCRdb table, and some are missing; sequencing was by immunoSEQ multiplex PCR. The sample lists about 170,000 clones; approximately 84% were seen once. Sequenced sample: peripheral blood. The receptors were sampled from an elderly woman with COVID-19, enrolled during active disease.

The chain links TRBV19 to TRBJ2-7; D is uncertain. The germline V gene has CDR1 LNHDA and CDR2 SQIVND (reference sequence). The CDR3 contains 14 residues. V was pared by 3 bases and J by 0 bases, with 9 bases between. CDR3 amino acids: CASSIPGISYEQYF. The CDR3 nucleotides are TGTGCCAGTAGTATTCCAGGAATCTCCTACGAGCAGTACTTC. Variable domain in full (rest from reference TRBV19 and TRBJ2-7): DGGITQSPKYLFRKEGQNVTLSCEQNLNHDAMYWYRQDPGQGLRLIYYSQIVNDFQKGDIAEGYSVSREKKESFPLTVTSAQKNPTAFYLCASSIPGISYEQYFGPGTRLTVT.

V gene TRBV3-1 (or the pseudogene TRBV3-2) combines with J gene TRBJ2-2; 8 bases align to TRBD1. Germline lookup yields CDR1 LGHDT and CDR2 YNNKEL (reference sequence). The CDR3 is 16 residues long. J gave up 2 bases and V 3 bases, and 5 bases lay outside the gene matches. The CDR3 protein is CASSQGTGGNTGELFF. CDR3 DNA sequence: TGTGCCAGCAGCCAGGGGACAGGAGGTAACACCGGGGAGCTGTTTTTT.

The rearrangement joins TRBV7-9 to TRBJ2-1, with 7 bases matching TRBD2. V dropped 7 bases and J dropped 12; count of bases not matched to a gene: 15. CDR1 is SEHNR and CDR2 is FQNEAQ in the germline V gene (reference sequence). This CDR3 comprises 14 residues. CDR3 nucleotide sequence: TGTGCCAGCAACCCCGGGGTAGCGGGCCGCGGGCAGTTCTTC. Its protein is CASNPGVAGRGQFF. Full variable domain (missing parts from reference TRBV7-9 and TRBJ2-1): DTGVSQNPRHKITKRGQNVTFRCDPISEHNRLYWYRQTLGQGPEFLTYFQNEAQLEKSRLLSDRFSAERPKGSFSTLEIQRTEQGDSAMYLCASNPGVAGRGQFFGPGTRLTVL.

J is TRBJ2-2 and V is TRBV5-1, with TRBD1 as a possible D gene (5 bases). The ends were cut back, 2 bases at V and 6 bases at J, with 14 bases in the middle. This CDR3 is 15 amino acids long. Germline CDR1 reads SGHRS; CDR2 reads YFSETQ. In DNA, the CDR3 is TGCGCCAGCAGCTTACTGGCAGGGCAGGCCGGGGAGCTGTTTTTT. Its protein is CASSLLAGQAGELFF.

The chain is built from TRBV20-1 and TRBJ2-5; possibly TRBD1 for D (5 bases). V was clipped by 4 bases and J by 5 bases, with 8 bases between them. This CDR3 region has 11 residues. The germline V gene encodes CDR1 DFQATT and CDR2 SNEGSKA (reference sequence). For the CDR3, the DNA is TGCAGTGCTAAGGGGTCGGAGACCCAGTACTTC. Its protein product is CSAKGSETQYF.

The chain links TRBV5-8 to TRBJ1-1, with a possible D match to TRBD1 (6 bases). There are 16 residues in the CDR3. The germline V gene has CDR1 SGHTS and CDR2 YDEGEE. Between the trimmed V and J ends, which lost 1 base and 1 base, there was a span of 14 bases. DNA of the CDR3: TGTGCCAGCAGCTTGTTCTGGGGGCGCGGGAACACTGAAGCTTTCTTT. This sequence encodes CASSLFWGRGNTEAFF.

This chain uses TRBV4-2 with TRBJ2-7, with D unresolved. This CDR3 contains 14 residues. V shed 1 base and J shed 0 bases, with 7 bases lying between them. Germline V gene lookup returns CDR1 LGHNA and CDR2 YNFKEQ. CDR3 in amino acids: CASSQGFSSYEQYF. The CDR3 DNA reads TGTGCCAGCAGCCAAGGGTTTAGCTCCTACGAGCAGTACTTC.

V gene TRBV3-1 (or the pseudogene TRBV3-2) combines with J gene TRBJ2-5, with D possibly being TRBD2 (6 bases). V gave up 5 bases and J gave up 5 bases, with 15 bases separating them. The germline CDR1 and CDR2 sequences are LGHDT and YNNKEL (reference sequence). The CDR3 consists of 14 residues. In nucleotides, the CDR3 is TGTGCCAGCAGCTCCGGAGGGCGCTTGGAGACCCAGTACTTC. Protein sequence: CASSSGGRLETQYF.

V usage is TRBV3-1 (or the pseudogene TRBV3-2) and J usage is TRBJ2-1; 8 nucleotides line up with TRBD2. In germline, CDR1 is LGHDT, CDR2 YNNKEL (reference sequence). V trimming: 1 base; J trimming: 9 bases; junction bases outside the gene matches: 11. This CDR3 has 16 amino acids. CDR3 protein: CASSQVRLPGGGEQFF. In DNA form, the CDR3 reads TGTGCCAGCAGCCAAGTGCGACTACCGGGGGGGGGTGAGCAGTTCTTC.

V usage is TRBV21-1 and J usage is TRBJ2-1; TRBD2 is the table's D call and was not checked against the DNA. TRBV21-1 is marked as a pseudogene. This CDR3 contains 14 residues. The CDR3 region has the DNA TGTGCCAGCAGACTAGCGGGGGTAGAGGATGAGCAGTTCTTC. Its translation is CASRLAGVEDEQFF.

The chain uses TRBV7-6 and TRBJ2-1, with 8 bases matching TRBD2. After removal of 1 base from V and 1 base from J, the junction contained 3 bases not matched to a gene. The length of the CDR3 is 16 residues. The V gene's germline CDR1 is SGHVS and CDR2 FNYEAQ. CDR3: CASSLGTGGSYNEQFF. DNA for the CDR3: TGTGCCAGCAGCTTAGGAACGGGAGGGTCCTACAATGAGCAGTTCTTC.